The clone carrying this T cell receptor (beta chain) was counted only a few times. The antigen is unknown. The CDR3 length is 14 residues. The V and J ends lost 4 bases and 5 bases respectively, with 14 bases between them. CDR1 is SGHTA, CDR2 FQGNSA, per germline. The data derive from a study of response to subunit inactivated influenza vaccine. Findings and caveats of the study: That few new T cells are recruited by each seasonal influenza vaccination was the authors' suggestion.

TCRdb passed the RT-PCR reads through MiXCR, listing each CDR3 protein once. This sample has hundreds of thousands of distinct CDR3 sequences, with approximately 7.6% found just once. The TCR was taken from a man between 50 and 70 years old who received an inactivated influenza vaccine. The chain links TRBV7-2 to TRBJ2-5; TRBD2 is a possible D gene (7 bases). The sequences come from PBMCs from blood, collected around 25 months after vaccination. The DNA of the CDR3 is TGTGCCAGCAGCTACTGGGGGGGCCTCGAGACCCAGTACTTC. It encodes CASSYWGGLETQYF.